The 24 T cell receptor beta chains given below trace back to one sample, sequenced in a study of blood T cell repertoires in COVID-19. Produced via immunoSEQ multiplex PCR; TCRdb's table is partial and in-frame only. The data hold a few hundred thousand clones, with 84% observed a single time. Sequencing was carried out using peripheral blood. The receptors come from a middle-aged man who had recovered from COVID-19.

The chain employs TRBV19 and TRBJ1-4, with 9 positions matching TRBD1. The length of the CDR3 is 15 residues. Germline V lookup: CDR1 LNHDA, CDR2 SQIVND (reference sequence). J gave up 5 bases and V 5 bases, and 6 bases lay outside the gene matches. The chain's CDR3 is CASSGPGQGNEKLFF. The CDR3 coding sequence is TGTGCCAGTAGTGGGCCGGGACAGGGAAATGAAAAACTGTTTTTT. The full variable domain, completed using reference TRBV19 and TRBJ1-4, is DGGITQSPKYLFRKEGQNVTLSCEQNLNHDAMYWYRQDPGQGLRLIYYSQIVNDFQKGDIAEGYSVSREKKESFPLTVTSAQKNPTAFYLCASSGPGQGNEKLFFGSGTQLSVL.

The chain carries TRBV7-2 and TRBJ2-7; 7 bases are a match to TRBD1. V lost 5 bases to trimming and J lost 1 base; unmatched junction nucleotides: 5. This CDR3 has 14 residues. Germline CDR1 is SGHTA and CDR2 is FQGNSA. The CDR3 loop is CASSRDRFSYEQYF. CDR3 bases: TGTGCCAGCAGCCGGGACAGATTTTCCTACGAGCAGTACTTC.

There are many counts of this clone. The rearrangement uses TRBV4-2 and TRBJ2-2; 9 bases map to TRBD2. V trimming: 0 bases; J trimming: 12 bases; junction bases outside the gene matches: 11. The germline gives CDR1 LGHNA, CDR2 YNFKEQ. The CDR3 is made up of 16 amino acids. Written as DNA, the CDR3 is TGTGCCAGCAGCCAAGATGCGGCGGGAGGGCCAAATAAGCTGTTTTTT. This codes for CASSQDAAGGPNKLFF.

The chain joins TRBV18 to TRBJ1-3; D call uncertain. The CDR3 is made up of 15 amino acids. Germline V lookup: CDR1 KGHSH, CDR2 LQKENI. V was shortened by 0 bases and J by 0 bases, with 6 bases between the two germline ends. Written as DNA, the CDR3 is TGTGCCAGCTCACCACCGAGTTCCTCTGGAAACACCATATATTTT. Its protein product is CASSPPSSSGNTIYF.

The chain recombines TRBV12-3 or TRBV12-4 with TRBJ1-2, with D maybe TRBD1 (5 bases). The V end lost 10 bases, the J end lost 5 bases, and 8 bases lay between the germline ends. The CDR3 totals 10 residues. DNA of the CDR3: TGTGCCATTCGGGGGTATGGCTACACCTTC. As protein: CAIRGYGYTF.

J is TRBJ2-5 and V is TRBV29-1; a possible D gene is TRBD2 (5 bases). Germline CDR1 reads SQVTM; CDR2 reads ANQGSEA. CDR3 length: 14 amino acids. V was shortened by 4 bases and J by 1 base, with 13 bases between the two germline ends. The CDR3 DNA follows: TGCAGCGTTGTACCCGAGACTACCCAAGAGACCCAGTACTTC. Amino acids: CSVVPETTQETQYF. The variable domain in full, with the rest retrieved from reference TRBV29-1 and TRBJ2-5, is SAVISQKPSRDICQRGTSLTIQCQVDSQVTMMFWYRQQPGQSLTLIATANQGSEATYESGFVIDKFPISRPNLTFSTLTVSNMSPEDSSIYLCSVVPETTQETQYFGPGTRLLVL.

The chain is built from TRBV3-1 (or the pseudogene TRBV3-2) and TRBJ1-2; 7 nucleotides match TRBD1. There are 16 residues in the CDR3. Germline values: CDR1 LGHDT, CDR2 YNNKEL (reference sequence). Trimming removed 3 bases from V and 5 bases from J; junction bases left unmatched: 12. The CDR3 DNA reads as TGTGCCAGCAGCCATCGGGGGACAGCGTACGGGTATGGCTACACCTTC. This encodes CASSHRGTAYGYGYTF.

The gene calls are TRBV6-5 and TRBJ2-7; 7 positions agree with TRBD1. The CDR3 contains 14 residues. Germline lookup yields CDR1 MNHEY and CDR2 SVGAGI. V dropped 6 bases and J dropped 2; count of bases not matched to a gene: 7. The CDR3 bases are TGTGCCAGCAGCCTGACAGGGCTCCCCTACGAGCAGTACTTC. Residues: CASSLTGLPYEQYF.

The J gene is TRBJ2-3, the V gene TRBV5-1, with TRBD1 matching 8 bases. V shed 2 bases, J shed 0 bases, and the junction held 5 bases outside the gene matches. Germline CDR1 is SGHRS and CDR2 is YFSETQ. The CDR3 covers 16 residues. The CDR3 nucleotides read TGCGCCAGCAGCTTAACGACAGGGGCCAGCACAGATACGCAGTATTTT. Residues: CASSLTTGASTDTQYF.

This chain links TRBV2 with TRBJ2-7; a possible D gene is TRBD2 (6 bases). Germline V gene sequence: CDR1 SNHLY, CDR2 FYNNEI. The CDR3 has 14 residues. The germline V and J ends were trimmed by 8 bases and 1 base, with 15 bases remaining between them. The CDR3 nucleotides are TGTGCCAGCCGGAGGGTGGGCGGTTCCTACGAGCAGTACTTC. Its translation: CASRRVGGSYEQYF.

The chain carries TRBV11-3 and TRBJ2-2; the match to TRBD1 covers 9 bases. V lost 3 bases, J lost 6 bases, and 2 bases stayed unmatched. The CDR3 runs to 14 residues. Germline V gene lookup returns CDR1 SGHNT and CDR2 YENEEA. CDR3 residues: CASSLGQGAGELFF. The DNA for the CDR3 is TGTGCCAGCAGCTTGGGACAGGGAGCCGGGGAGCTGTTTTTT.

This sequence joins TRBV11-2 and TRBJ1-5; 8 nucleotides match TRBD1. V shed 2 bases, J shed 4 bases, and the junction held 4 bases outside the gene matches. The CDR3 covers 15 residues. Germline loops: CDR1 SGHAT, CDR2 FQNNGV. CDR3: CASSLTGGSNQPQHF. CDR3 sequence (DNA): TGTGCCAGCAGCTTAACAGGGGGGAGTAATCAGCCCCAGCATTTT.

V gene TRBV9 combines with J gene TRBJ2-7; TRBD2 matches at 10 bases. Germline V gives CDR1 SGDLS, CDR2 YYNGEE. Unmatched junction bases numbered 8, after V lost 2 bases and J lost 0 bases. This CDR3 contains 17 residues. The CDR3 here is CASSVSSGGRSSYEQYF. As DNA, the CDR3 is TGTGCCAGCAGCGTTTCTAGCGGGGGCCGAAGCTCCTACGAGCAGTACTTC.

The count of this clone is one. The chain has TRBV7-8 and TRBJ2-7, with TRBD1 identical over 8 bases. The germline gives CDR1 SGHVS, CDR2 FQNEAQ. The CDR3 is 15 residues long. The J segment lost 3 bases and the V segment lost 0 bases, leaving 4 bases of the junction unmatched. CDR3 in amino acids: CASSLARGLVYEQYF. Written as DNA, the CDR3 is TGTGCCAGCAGCTTAGCCAGGGGGCTTGTCTACGAGCAGTACTTC.

V is TRBV5-1 and J is TRBJ2-1, with D perhaps matching TRBD2 (6 bases). This CDR3 has 15 residues. Between the trimmed V and J ends, which lost 0 bases and 0 bases, there was a span of 7 bases. Germline-derived CDR1 and CDR2 are SGHRS and YFSETQ. The CDR3 reads CASSLVGGSYNEQFF. DNA for the CDR3: TGCGCCAGCAGCTTGGTGGGGGGCTCCTACAATGAGCAGTTCTTC.

This clone was counted only a few times. The V and J genes are TRBV6-2 or TRBV6-3 and TRBJ2-1, with D tentatively TRBD1 (6 bases). V lost 6 bases and J lost 9, with 18 bases in between. The CDR3 covers 14 residues. Germline loops: CDR1 MNHEY, CDR2 SVGEGT. The chain's CDR3 is CASSRGRTRGEQFF. CDR3 bases: TGTGCCAGCAGCCGGGGTCGCACCAGGGGTGAGCAGTTCTTC.

V gene TRBV10-3 combines with J gene TRBJ2-7; TRBD1 is a possible D gene (6 bases). Looked up from germline, CDR1 is ENHRY and CDR2 is SYGVKD. Trimming removed 0 bases at V and 1 base at J, with 13 bases between. This CDR3 comprises 16 residues. CDR3 protein: CAISESTGKISYEQYF. DNA of the CDR3: TGTGCCATCAGTGAGTCTACAGGGAAGATTTCCTACGAGCAGTACTTC.

The chain carries TRBV5-5 and TRBJ1-2; 9 bases map to TRBD1. The CDR3 has 19 residues. Per the germline V gene, CDR1 is SGHKS and CDR2 is YYEKEE (reference sequence). The ends lost 4 bases at V and 2 bases at J; junction bases unmatched: 18. DNA for the CDR3: TGTGCCAGCAGCCTGACCCCCCGACAGGGGGTGGTATTGAACTATGGCTACACCTTC. This translates into CASSLTPRQGVVLNYGYTF.

The chain uses TRBV7-6 and TRBJ2-2; 7 bases fit TRBD2. The V and J ends lost 1 base and 5 bases, in that order; junction bases with no gene match: 10. The CDR3 contains 17 residues. Germline V lookup: CDR1 SGHVS, CDR2 FNYEAQ. The CDR3 protein is CASSLDLGGPGTGELFF. In DNA, the CDR3 is TGTGCCAGCAGCTTAGACCTGGGAGGGCCGGGAACCGGGGAGCTGTTTTTT.

The V call is TRBV4-3, the J call TRBJ2-3; tentative D call: TRBD2 (5 bases). The V end was cut by 4 bases, the J end by 6 bases, with 26 bases between. Germline V gene lookup returns CDR1 LGHNA and CDR2 YSLEER. This CDR3 is 18 amino acids long. CDR3: CASSPDLTTDHPGDTQYF. The CDR3 nucleotides read TGCGCCAGCAGCCCGGACCTTACAACGGACCACCCGGGGGATACGCAGTATTTT.

This clone was seen more than once but under ten times. The chain joins TRBV4-1 to TRBJ1-1; unclear D gene. The germline gives CDR1 MGHRA, CDR2 YSYEKL. V gave up 4 bases and J gave up 3 bases, with 15 bases separating them. CDR3 length: 15 amino acids. This CDR3 reads CASSPSPSQYTEAFF. CDR3 coding DNA: TGCGCCAGCAGCCCCTCCCCATCACAGTACACTGAAGCTTTCTTT.

This rearrangement joins TRBV7-2 to TRBJ1-5; D perhaps matches TRBD1 (5 bases). Germline V CDR1 and CDR2: SGHTA, FQGNSA. The germline V and J ends were trimmed by 1 base and 0 bases, with 7 bases remaining between them. The CDR3 contains 15 residues. The CDR3, as DNA: TGTGCCAGCAGCTTAGGGGGCAATAGCAATCAGCCCCAGCATTTT. The encoded protein is CASSLGGNSNQPQHF. Supplemented by reference TRBV7-2 and TRBJ1-5, the full variable domain reads GAGVSQSPSNKVTEKGKDVELRCDPISGHTALYWYRQSLGQGLEFLIYFQGNSAPDKSGLPSDRFSAERTGGSVSTLTIQRTQQEDSAVYLCASSLGGNSNQPQHFGDGTRLSIL.

V and J are TRBV7-9 and TRBJ2-5; weak D call: TRBD2 (5 bases). Trimming cost V 5 bases and J 9 bases, with 19 bases left between them. The CDR3 spans 14 residues. In germline, CDR1 is SEHNR, CDR2 FQNEAQ (reference sequence). The CDR3 is CASSQEEDPWSQYF. DNA for the CDR3: TGTGCCAGCAGCCAGGAGGAGGACCCGTGGTCCCAGTACTTC.

This clone was found once. Here the CDR3 DNA reads TGTGCCAGCAGCCCTCGGACTAGCCCGAGCACAGATACGCAGTATTTT. Translating gives CASSPRTSPSTDTQYF. J is TRBJ2-3 and V is TRBV7-2; 8 nucleotides align to TRBD2. The CDR3 length is 16 residues. The germline CDR1 and CDR2 sequences are SGHTA and FQGNSA. Trimming took 5 bases from V and 0 from J; bases not matched to a gene: 7.